Listed below are T cell receptor beta chains from one sample, sequenced in a study of T cell responses to AZD1222 COVID-19 vaccine. Repertoires were generated with immunoSEQ multiplex PCR, while TCRdb's copy carries only in-frame clones and drops some. The sample shows under 150,000 clones, roughly 92% of them seen only once. Specimen: peripheral blood, collected 28 days after the second AZD1222 dose. The receptors stem from an adult who received the AZD1222 COVID-19 vaccine. The CDR3 runs from the conserved cysteine through the conserved F or W.

V | length | CDR3
TRBV9 | 15 | CASSVAGTGYSPLHF
TRBV30 | 16 | CAWISGTRTANYGYTF
TRBV7-2 | 18 | CASSEGLAGGPNTGELFF
TRBV5-5 | 18 | CASSLASGVPSSYNEQFF
TRBV9 | 15 | CASSVGGAGNNEQFF
TRBV24-1 | 11 | CATSDDREAFF
TRBV29-1 | 12 | CSGLTGGDGYTF
TRBV4-2 | 16 | CASSQAGGPGNTEAFF
TRBV5-8 | 14 | CASKRQSMNTEAFF
TRBV6-2/TRBV6-3 | 11 | CASSWVSEQYF
TRBV7-2 | 11 | CASRNTGELFF
TRBV27 | 15 | CASSKNGPAPGELFF
TRBV9 | 16 | CASSVVAGGSNNEQFF
TRBV18 | 13 | CASSPGSQYGAFF
TRBV13 | 12 | CASSLGIGELFF
TRBV10-3 | 14 | CAISGDPSTDTQYF
TRBV2 | 14 | CASTLRGIAETQYF
TRBV12-5 | 17 | CASGSGTGGRSDGEAFF
TRBV18 | 15 | CASSPAGQVNSPLHF
TRBV3-1/TRBV3-2 | 16 | CASSHQQGASNQPQHF
TRBV28 | 15 | CASSLVGQGDEKLFF
TRBV4-3 | 13 | CASSQKGTNGYTF
TRBV7-2 | 17 | CASSSAPPGRGGEKLFF
TRBV7-2 | 14 | CASSLVGSTREQYF
TRBV25-1 | 14 | CASSAAGGPFSLHF
TRBV7-6 | 14 | CASSLAAGDEKLFF
TRBV7-2 | 13 | CASSLSSSYEQYF
TRBV6-2/TRBV6-3 | 11 | CASSLGQRYTF
TRBV19 | 16 | CASRRPGQGANTEAFF
TRBV19 | 17 | CASSMFARSLSYNEQFF
TRBV18 | 13 | CASSPDQGNTIYF
TRBV7-9 | 15 | CASSGGLAGYNEQFF
TRBV14 | 16 | CASSLGQGAAKVKAFF
TRBV18 | 16 | CASSEQGTLGYTEAFF
TRBV9 | 14 | CASSGQASYNEQFF
TRBV9 | 15 | CASSDRTRKANEQFF
TRBV4-3 | 15 | CASSRDRGSGNTIYF
TRBV5-1 | 15 | CASSFNGQGNTEAFF
TRBV5-6 | 13 | CASSRTGGTEAFF
TRBV6-6 | 15 | CASSYPTGDTGELFF
TRBV6-2/TRBV6-3 | 19 | CASSYRQDLEPPSGNTIYF
TRBV5-4 | 14 | CASSLGQRGYEQYF
TRBV5-1 | 13 | CASSFGGGETQYF
TRBV19 | 15 | CASSTTGLAEETQYF
TRBV29-1 | 13 | CSALTGFGTEAFF
TRBV9 | 14 | CASSETGRTYEQYF